The sample holds many counts of the clone carrying this TCR beta chain. Its antigen is not identified. V shed 0 bases and J shed 9 bases, with 9 bases lying between them. The CDR3 is 13 residues long. CDR1 and CDR2 from the germline V gene are LGHNA and YNFKEQ. TCRdb ran MiXCR on the 5' RACE reads and lists one entry per CDR3 protein. This repertoire shows around 230,000 distinct CDR3 sequences, approximately 7.6% found once; its top ten account for approximately 5%. This sample is part of a study of CD8 T cells in ankylosing spondylitis. Study-level points and caveats: Reports say disease-linked clones showed up significantly more in matched ankylosing spondylitis synovial fluid.

This TCR was recovered from a female donor with ankylosing spondylitis or in good health (not recorded which). The sequenced material came from blood, either unsorted or a sorted T cell fraction (not recorded which). This chain connects TRBV4-2 to TRBJ2-1; D is undetermined. CDR3 amino acids: CASSQDGTREQFF. The CDR3, as DNA: TGTGCCAGCAGCCAAGATGGAACCCGTGAGCAGTTCTTC.